Each of the 6 T cell receptor beta chains below was sequenced from the same sample in a study of a mutant IDH1 vaccine in newly diagnosed glioma. Antigen specificity for these receptors is unknown. Clones were read by immunoSEQ multiplex PCR, and TCRdb kept only the in-frame ones, dropping some. There are some 40,000 clones in the sample; approximately 80% occur only once, and roughly 15% lies in the top ten. The time point denotes: week 11, during vaccination. With topical imiquimod, each dose of the vaccine consisted of 300 ug of mutant IDH1 20-mer peptide. The specimen comprised peripheral blood mononuclear cells (PBMCs), sampled from a glioma patient whose treatment included an IDH1 peptide vaccine. The receptors come from a young woman with glioma. Some clones in this sample may be carry-over from other donors' samples.

This chain connects TRBV6-5 to TRBJ1-2, with TRBD1 identical over 9 bases. V lost 6 bases, J lost 3 bases, and 5 bases stayed unmatched. The CDR3 totals 14 residues. Germline CDR1 MNHEY, CDR2 SVGAGI. This CDR3 reads CASSGQGLHYGYTF. The CDR3 bases are TGTGCCAGCAGCGGACAGGGGTTACACTATGGCTACACCTTC.

J is TRBJ2-4 and V is TRBV4-3; the D call may be TRBD1 or TRBD2 (5 bases each). Trimming removed 4 bases at V and 10 bases at J, with 14 bases between. The CDR3 consists of 13 residues. Germline CDR1 reads LGHNA; CDR2 reads YSLEER. CDR3 residues: CASSRGPRTIQYF. The CDR3 DNA is TGCGCCAGCAGCCGGGGACCGAGAACGATTCAGTACTTC.

This clone appeared a single time. The chain links TRBV15 to TRBJ2-3; the match to TRBD2 covers 10 bases. The CDR3 is made up of 20 amino acids. The V gene's germline CDR1 is LNHNV and CDR2 YYDKDF (reference sequence). The V segment lost 0 bases and the J segment 4 bases; nucleotides outside the gene matches: 16. This CDR3 is CATSRDRLDTSGRDPDTQYF. CDR3 coding DNA: TGTGCCACCAGCAGAGATCGCCTGGATACGAGCGGGAGGGACCCAGATACGCAGTATTTT. The entire variable domain, with the rest obtained from reference TRBV15 and TRBJ2-3, is as follows: DAMVIQNPRYQVTQFGKPVTLSCSQTLNHNVMYWYQQKSSQAPKLLFHYYDKDFNNEADTPDNFQSRRPNTSFCFLDIRSPGLGDTAMYLCATSRDRLDTSGRDPDTQYFGPGTRLTVL.

CDR3 amino acids: CASTHLGVAEDNEQFF. In DNA, the CDR3 is TGCGCCAGCACCCATCTCGGTGTAGCGGAGGACAATGAGCAGTTCTTC. The genes are TRBV5-1 and TRBJ2-1; TRBD2 might be the D (6 bases). Trimming pared 6 bases from V and 5 bases from J, leaving 21 bases between. The CDR3 covers 16 residues. Germline lookup yields CDR1 SGHRS and CDR2 YFSETQ.

In this sample, this clone turned up a few times. The chain carries TRBV7-9 and TRBJ1-1; the D gene is possibly TRBD1 (5 bases). CDR3 length: 13 amino acids. Trimming removed 1 base from V and 7 bases from J, with 10 bases in between. The germline gives CDR1 SEHNR, CDR2 FQNEAQ (reference sequence). The CDR3 DNA sequence: TGTGCCAGCAGCTTAGGGGGCGGAATTGAAGCTTTCTTT. Its translation: CASSLGGGIEAFF.

The chain is built from TRBV5-1 and TRBJ2-5; the D gene is possibly TRBD1 (6 bases). CDR1 SGHRS and CDR2 YFSETQ come from the germline V gene. Trimming stripped 5 bases from V and 3 bases from J, with 14 bases between. The CDR3 extends over 14 amino acids. The CDR3 DNA reads TGCGCCAGCAGTATAACCGGGACAAAAGAGACCCAGTACTTC. Protein: CASSITGTKETQYF.